This T cell receptor (beta chain) comes out of a study of blood T cell repertoires in COVID-19 (dated by TCRdb to the early 2020s). Looking at the study overall: Collaborator samples came from the United States, Italy and Spain and covered acute and convalescent phases of COVID-19. The prospective study material was composed of cDNA or gDNA derived from T cells, B-cell-depleted T cells, or PBMCs. Subjects who had been exposed to COVID-19, were actively infected with it, or had recovered from it provided the deeply sampled blood TCRbeta repertoires that made up the dataset. The repertoires were released in a freely available public database meant as a resource for research on the immune response to SARS-CoV-2. Samples were obtained from the ongoing ImmuneRACE study (first 160 participants) and from about 1,300 subjects provided by 6 global collaborators. Sample metadata almost always included a de-identified subject ID, COVID-19 status, age in years and sex. Where available, HLA class I and class II types were taken from metadata supplied by the sample provider and were not determined by assay-based typing.

Points on this clone: Its antigen is still unknown. No quality values exist for individual bases; no much larger clone is one base distant.

The germline V gene provides CDR1 SGHAT and CDR2 FQNNGV. At the junction V is shortened by 1 base and J by 3 bases, with 10 bases in between. CDR3 length: 14 amino acids, cysteine to phenylalanine. Just CDR3 DNA is preserved here, 42 bases in frame from base 1. What the research found in general, with its limitations: The amount of clinical and demographic metadata varied by source and participant and was provided uncurated.

Whole blood was collected in K2EDTA tubes by collaborating institutions according to the institutions' own protocols. For TCRbeta analysis, collaborators shipped samples in one of three forms: frozen whole blood, isolated PBMCs, or DNA extracted from either of those sample types. The immunoSEQ Assay, a bias-controlled multiplex PCR, was used to amplify TCRbeta CDR3 regions from genomic DNA. The study's own analysis went as follows. Within the assay, amplification of reference gene primers was used to estimate how many nucleated cells each sample contained. To quantify the absolute abundance of each unique TCRbeta CDR3 rearrangement, sequence reads were collapsed and filtered. Productive Simpson clonality was computed per sample as the square root of Simpson's diversity index over productive rearrangements. The table was pulled from immuneACCESS by TCRdb, which kept in-frame rearrangements only. Such tables lose some clones; where checked, under half of the loss comes from unresolved V genes, and the rest has no known cause. V and J calls and clone size are those listed in that table; D and trimming were worked out from the DNA. The sample includes approximately 43,000 clones, with around 81% observed a single time. Of the sample, approximately 37% falls within the top ten clones.

The clonotype was recovered from a man aged 35-49 years with active or convalescent COVID-19. Sequenced: peripheral blood. In this chain, TRBV11-2 is recombined with TRBJ2-7; no D gene call is confident. Here is the DNA: TGTGCCAGCAGCTTAGCAGGCACCGGCTACGAGCAGTACTTC. Its coded protein is CASSLAGTGYEQYF. The variable domain in full, with residues beyond the CDR3 obtained from the reference TRBV11-2 and TRBJ2-7 genes, is EAGVAQSPRYKIIEKRQSVAFWCNPISGHATLYWYQQILGQGPKLLIQFQNNGVVDDSQLPKDRFSAERLKGVDSTLKIQPAKLEDSAVYLCASSLAGTGYEQYFGPGTRLTVT.